This passage covers 3 T cell receptor beta chains from one sample sequenced in a study of cytomegalovirus exposure and HLA in healthy donors. This PCR relied on a set of 60 Vbeta primers and 13 Jbeta primers. Measured with immunoSEQ multiplex PCR; TCRdb has only the in-frame clones, and not every one. The sample records 150,000 to 200,000 clones, roughly 9.5% being singletons. Sequencing was carried out using PBMCs. All receptors come from a woman between 25 and 40 years old in good health and CMV-seropositive.

V gene TRBV5-4 combines with J gene TRBJ2-7; 7 bases agree with TRBD2. Trimming removed 0 bases from V and 5 bases from J; junction bases left unmatched: 8. Germline V gene lookup returns CDR1 SGHNT and CDR2 YYREEE (reference sequence). The CDR3 runs to 15 residues. CDR3 in amino acids: CASSLEWRETDEQYF. CDR3 nucleotide sequence: TGTGCCAGCAGCTTGGAGTGGCGGGAGACTGACGAGCAGTACTTC. Full variable domain (rest looked up from reference TRBV5-4 and TRBJ2-7): ETGVTQSPTHLIKTRGQQVTLRCSSQSGHNTVSWYQQALGQGPQFIFQYYREEENGRGNFPPRFSGLQFPNYSSELNVNALELDDSALYLCASSLEWRETDEQYFGPGTRLTVT.

This clone was counted between two and nine times. V is TRBV6-1 and J is TRBJ2-3; D is uncertain. Germline V gives CDR1 MNHNS, CDR2 SASEGT. With 4 bases removed from V and 3 bases from J, the gap between germline ends came to 14 bases. The CDR3 totals 15 residues. The CDR3 is CASSVLGFLTDTQYF. The DNA of the CDR3 is TGTGCCAGCAGTGTACTGGGCTTTTTGACAGATACGCAGTATTTT.

V usage is TRBV19 and J usage is TRBJ2-1; 11 nucleotides agree with TRBD2. V lost 9 bases to trimming and J lost 0 bases; unmatched junction nucleotides: 1. The CDR3 has 14 residues. Germline V gene data show CDR1 as LNHDA and CDR2 as SQIVND (reference sequence). DNA for the CDR3: TGTGCCAGCCTAGCGGGAGGCTCCTACAATGAGCAGTTCTTC. Amino acids: CASLAGGSYNEQFF.